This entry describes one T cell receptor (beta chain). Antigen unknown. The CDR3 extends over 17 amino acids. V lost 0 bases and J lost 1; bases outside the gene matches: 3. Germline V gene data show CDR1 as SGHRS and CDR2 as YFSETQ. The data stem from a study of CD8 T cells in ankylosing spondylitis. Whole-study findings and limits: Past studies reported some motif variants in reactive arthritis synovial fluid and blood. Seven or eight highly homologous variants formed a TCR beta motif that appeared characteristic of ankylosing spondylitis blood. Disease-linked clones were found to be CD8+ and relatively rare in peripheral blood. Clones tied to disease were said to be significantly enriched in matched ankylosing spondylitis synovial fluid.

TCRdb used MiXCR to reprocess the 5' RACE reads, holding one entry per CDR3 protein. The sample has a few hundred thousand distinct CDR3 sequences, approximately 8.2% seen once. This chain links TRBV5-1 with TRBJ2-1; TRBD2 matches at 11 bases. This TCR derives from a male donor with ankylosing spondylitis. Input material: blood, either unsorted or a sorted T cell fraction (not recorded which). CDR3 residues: CASSLALAGGSYNEQFF. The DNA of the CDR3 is TGCGCCAGCAGCTTGGCGCTAGCGGGAGGATCCTACAATGAGCAGTTCTTC.